The 13 T cell receptor beta chains below were found in one sample sequenced in a study of T cell changes during pregnancy in multiple sclerosis. Assay: immunoSEQ multiplex PCR; the TCRdb copy retains only in-frame clones and omits some. The sample consists of roughly 100,000 clones, about 90% of them appearing once. The sample in question was peripheral blood, obtained before pregnancy. These receptors came from a female donor with multiple sclerosis, enrolled in a pregnancy study.

For this clone: This sample includes further DNA sequences coding for the same CDR3. This chain links TRBV27 with TRBJ2-6; D remains unclear. The CDR3 is 14 amino acids. CDR1 and CDR2 (germline): MNHEY, SMNVEV (reference sequence). V lost 2 bases to trimming and J lost 0 bases, with 2 bases between them. The CDR3 protein is CASSLLSGANVLTF. CDR3 nucleotide sequence: TGTGCCAGCAGTTTACTCTCTGGGGCCAACGTCCTGACTTTC.

V and J are TRBV18 and TRBJ2-5; weak D call: TRBD1 (6 bases). This CDR3 is built from 14 residues. V lost 1 base to trimming and J lost 2 bases, with 8 bases between them. In germline, CDR1 is KGHSH, CDR2 LQKENI. The DNA of the CDR3 is TGTGCCAGCTCACCACGCGACAGGCAAGAGACCCAGTACTTC. Protein sequence: CASSPRDRQETQYF.

In its sample, this clone was seen once. The chain links TRBV7-9 to TRBJ1-5, with 9 bases aligning to TRBD1. Germline assignment: CDR1 SEHNR and CDR2 FQNEAQ (reference sequence). The CDR3 extends over 14 amino acids. With 6 bases clipped from V and 4 bases from J, the junction kept 4 bases outside the gene matches. CDR3 region: CASSRTGENQPQHF. The CDR3 DNA sequence: TGTGCCAGCAGTAGGACAGGGGAAAATCAGCCCCAGCATTTT.

V usage is TRBV7-8 and J usage is TRBJ2-1; 9 nucleotides align to TRBD2. Germline V lookup: CDR1 SGHVS, CDR2 FQNEAQ. The ends lost 0 bases at V and 7 bases at J; junction bases unmatched: 13. The CDR3 is 18 residues long. CDR3 in amino acids: CASSLAPASGVGRNEQFF. CDR3 bases: TGTGCCAGCAGCTTAGCTCCGGCTAGCGGGGTGGGACGGAATGAGCAGTTCTTC.

The chain links TRBV9 to TRBJ2-1, with D hard to call. Germline CDR1 and CDR2: SGDLS and YYNGEE. V gave up 0 bases and J gave up 10 bases, with 8 bases separating them. There are 12 residues in the CDR3. This chain's CDR3 is CASSVASREQFF. The CDR3 nucleotides are TGTGCCAGCAGCGTAGCATCCAGGGAGCAGTTCTTC.

V usage is TRBV2 and J usage is TRBJ1-5, with a tentative D call TRBD1 (6 bases). There are 13 residues in the CDR3. Trimming pared 7 bases from V and 6 bases from J, leaving 13 bases between. CDR1 SNHLY and CDR2 FYNNEI come from the germline V gene. CDR3 region: CASMPDRAQPQHF. CDR3 nucleotide sequence: TGTGCCAGCATGCCGGACAGAGCTCAGCCCCAGCATTTT.

This clone appeared once. The chain is built from TRBV29-1 and TRBJ2-1; D gene unclear. V dropped 7 bases and J dropped 9 bases, with 10 bases sitting between them. Looked up from germline, CDR1 is SQVTM and CDR2 is ANQGSEA. The CDR3 extends over 10 amino acids. DNA for the CDR3: TGCAGCGCGTCTATCGCTGAGCAGTTCTTC. Protein product: CSASIAEQFF.

The rearrangement links TRBV14 to TRBJ2-7; D gene uncertain. The CDR3 is made up of 11 amino acids. CDR1 is SGHDN, CDR2 FVKESK, per germline. Trimming removed 2 bases at V and 5 bases at J, with 4 bases between. The CDR3 DNA reads as TGTGCCAGCAGCCAATACAACGAGCAGTACTTC. It specifies CASSQYNEQYF.

The J gene is TRBJ2-1, the V gene TRBV10-3; 11 bases fit TRBD2. Trimming took 6 bases from V and 4 from J; bases not matched to a gene: 14. The V gene's germline CDR1 is ENHRY and CDR2 SYGVKD. The CDR3 is made up of 18 amino acids. The CDR3: CAISQTSGTRGGYNEQFF. The CDR3 DNA is TGTGCCATCAGCCAGACTAGCGGGACAAGGGGGGGATACAATGAGCAGTTCTTC.

V and J are TRBV29-1 and TRBJ1-1, with D possibly TRBD1 on 5 matching bases. This CDR3 has 16 amino acids. Germline CDR1 is SQVTM and CDR2 is ANQGSEA. The germline V and J ends were trimmed by 0 bases and 6 bases, with 20 bases remaining between them. CDR3 region: CSVEDKAGGVQAEAFF. CDR3 in DNA: TGCAGCGTTGAAGATAAGGCAGGAGGGGTCCAGGCTGAAGCTTTCTTT.

The rearrangement uses TRBV30 and TRBJ1-1, with a tentative D call TRBD1 (5 bases). Germline CDR1 and CDR2: GTSNPN and SVGIG (reference sequence). With 1 base removed from V and 2 bases from J, the gap between germline ends came to 11 bases. The CDR3 extends over 14 amino acids. CDR3 nucleotide sequence: TGTGCCTGGAGTGGCCGACAGACAAACACTGAAGCTTTCTTT. Translating it yields CAWSGRQTNTEAFF. Looking up the rest from reference TRBV30 and TRBJ1-1 gives the full variable domain: SQTIHQWPATLVQPVGSPLSLECTVEGTSNPNLYWYRQAAGRGLQLLFYSVGIGQISSEVPQNLSASRPQDRQFILSSKKLLLSDSGFYLCAWSGRQTNTEAFFGQGTRLTVV.

The chain recombines TRBV7-9 with TRBJ2-2; 11 bases line up with TRBD2. The J segment lost 6 bases and the V segment lost 1 base, leaving 4 bases of the junction unmatched. Germline V gene data show CDR1 as SEHNR and CDR2 as FQNEAQ (reference sequence). This CDR3 region has 16 residues. In DNA, the CDR3 is TGTGCCAGCAGCTTAGACGTACTAGCGGGGGCCGGGGAGCTGTTTTTT. Protein product: CASSLDVLAGAGELFF.

The V call is TRBV29-1, the J call TRBJ2-1, with D perhaps TRBD2 (7 bases). The CDR3 runs 12 residues. V lost 4 bases, J lost 8 bases, and 12 bases lay in between. From germline, CDR1 is SQVTM and CDR2 ANQGSEA. CDR3 loop: CSVGRGRDEQFF. Here the CDR3 DNA reads TGCAGCGTTGGTAGGGGGAGGGATGAGCAGTTCTTC.